The 14 T cell receptor beta chains given below trace back to one sample, sequenced in a study of T cells in Graves' hyperthyroidism and ophthalmopathy. The investigators amplified TCR beta CDR3 regions from RNA transcripts. TCR CDR3 underwent first-round RT-PCR with the HTBI primer set. From the multiplex PCR reads, TCRdb called clonotypes with MiXCR, one entry per CDR3 protein. The sample includes fewer than 650,000 distinct CDR3 sequences, 14% to 15% of them seen just once. The sequencing input was blood. These receptors all come from a woman aged 40-49 years with Graves' ophthalmopathy.

With respect to this clonotype: This may be a read error: a much more frequent sequence differs by one nucleotide. This chain links TRBV10-3 with TRBJ1-1, with TRBD1 matching 12 bases. With 7 bases clipped from V and 10 bases from J, the junction kept 13 bases outside the gene matches. CDR1 ENHRY and CDR2 SYGVKD come from the germline V gene. The CDR3 has 15 residues. The CDR3 loop reads CAITVPGQGAGGAFF. As DNA, the CDR3 is TGTGCCATCACCGTGCCGGGACAGGGGGCAGGAGGAGCTTTCTTT.

This clonotype was counted many times. The rearrangement links TRBV19 to TRBJ1-5; D is perhaps TRBD1 (5 bases). Germline loops: CDR1 LNHDA, CDR2 SQIVND (reference sequence). The CDR3 spans 18 residues. Trimming stripped 5 bases from V and 0 bases from J, with 20 bases between. The CDR3 region has the DNA TGTGCCAGTAGTTCTGGGGATAGGGCCAGGGATAGCAATCAGCCCCAGCATTTT. As protein: CASSSGDRARDSNQPQHF. The full variable domain, completed using reference TRBV19 and TRBJ1-5, is DGGITQSPKYLFRKEGQNVTLSCEQNLNHDAMYWYRQDPGQGLRLIYYSQIVNDFQKGDIAEGYSVSREKKESFPLTVTSAQKNPTAFYLCASSSGDRARDSNQPQHFGDGTRLSIL.

The V call is TRBV5-1, the J call TRBJ2-5, with D possibly being TRBD1 or TRBD2 (6 bases each). CDR1 SGHRS and CDR2 YFSETQ come from the germline V gene. V lost 1 base to trimming and J lost 1 base, with 11 bases between them. This CDR3 spans 15 amino acids. CDR3 bases: TGCGCCAGCAGCTTGTTTTGGGGGGCCCAAGAGACCCAGTACTTC. As protein: CASSLFWGAQETQYF.

CDR3 residues: CASSLVPTYGFYGYTF. The CDR3 bases are TGTGCCAGCAGTTTAGTGCCAACCTATGGCTTCTATGGCTACACCTTC. The chain carries TRBV28 and TRBJ1-2, with unresolved D. This CDR3 contains 16 residues. Trimming shortened V by 2 bases and J by 4 bases, and 17 bases separated the two germline ends. CDR1 and CDR2 from the germline V gene are MDHEN and SYDVKM.

This chain connects TRBV3-1 to TRBJ2-5; D gene ambiguous. Trimming shortened V by 3 bases and J by 0 bases, and 5 bases separated the two germline ends. This CDR3 comprises 13 residues. CDR1 is LGHDT and CDR2 is YNNKEL in the germline V gene (reference sequence). The CDR3 loop reads CASSHNHQETQYF. CDR3 sequence (DNA): TGTGCCAGCAGCCATAACCACCAAGAGACCCAGTACTTC.

V and J are TRBV6-1 and TRBJ2-7; unclear D gene. CDR1 MNHNS and CDR2 SASEGT come from the germline V gene. V lost 6 bases, J lost 2 bases, and 14 bases lay in between. The length of the CDR3 is 14 residues. CDR3: CASRSANRAYEQYF. The CDR3 coding sequence is TGTGCCAGCAGGTCTGCGAATAGAGCCTACGAGCAGTACTTC.

Many counts were recorded for this clonotype. The chain employs TRBV10-3 and TRBJ2-7, with D perhaps matching TRBD1 (6 bases). The CDR3 runs to 15 residues. Germline lookup yields CDR1 ENHRY and CDR2 SYGVKD. Trimming took off 6 bases at V and 2 bases at J, with 17 bases between the two ends. In DNA, the CDR3 is TGTGCCATCAGGGAAAGACCACAGGGCCCCTACGAGCAGTACTTC. It is translated as CAIRERPQGPYEQYF.

This clonotype was seen many times. This sequence joins TRBV9 and TRBJ2-6; D perhaps matches TRBD1 (6 bases). V was shortened by 2 bases and J by 1 base, with 13 bases between the two germline ends. Germline V gives CDR1 SGDLS, CDR2 YYNGEE. The CDR3 contains 17 residues. The CDR3 DNA reads TGTGCCAGCAGCGTCCCGGGACACCAATCTGGGGCCAACGTCCTGACTTTC. Amino acids: CASSVPGHQSGANVLTF. The full variable domain, rest sourced from reference TRBV9 and TRBJ2-6, is DSGVTQTPKHLITATGQRVTLRCSPRSGDLSVYWYQQSLDQGLQFLIQYYNGEERAKGNILERFSAQQFPDLHSELNLSSLELGDSALYFCASSVPGHQSGANVLTFGAGSRLTVL.

V usage is TRBV6-1 and J usage is TRBJ2-7; D may be TRBD2 (7 bases). Trimming took 8 bases from V and 6 from J, leaving 20 bases between them. The CDR3 has 14 residues. Per germline, CDR1 MNHNS and CDR2 SASEGT. The CDR3 DNA sequence: TGTGCCAGCGGCCGGGGGGCCATGGTTCTCGAGCAGTACTTC. Residues: CASGRGAMVLEQYF.

This clonotype occurred many times. This chain uses TRBV20-1 with TRBJ1-1; a weak D match, TRBD1 (5 bases). Per germline, CDR1 DFQATT and CDR2 SNEGSKA (reference sequence). The CDR3 runs to 11 residues. CDR3 sequence reads: CRAGGGTEAFF. The CDR3 DNA reads as TGCAGAGCGGGGGGTGGGACTGAAGCTTTCTTT.

This clonotype showed up many times. The CDR3: CASSRRPGQGTEYF. The CDR3 DNA sequence: TGTGCCAGCAGCCGCCGTCCGGGACAGGGAACGGAGTACTTC. The rearrangement links TRBV6-2 or TRBV6-3 to TRBJ2-7, with 9 bases fitting TRBD1. This CDR3 is built from 14 residues. After removal of 6 bases from V and 11 bases from J, the junction contained 14 bases not matched to a gene. Germline CDR1 MNHEY, CDR2 SVGEGT.

This clonotype was detected ten times or more. This chain joins TRBV7-2 and TRBJ2-5, with 9 bases fitting TRBD2. The V gene's germline CDR1 is SGHTA and CDR2 FQGNSA. V lost 5 bases and J lost 5; bases outside the gene matches: 12. This CDR3 is 16 amino acids long. The CDR3 DNA sequence: TGTGCCAGCAGCCCGGTGACGGGCGGGAGGGGGGAGACCCAGTACTTC. Its translation: CASSPVTGGRGETQYF.

A note on this clonotype: This CDR3 is missing its conserved last phenylalanine or tryptophan, likely due to a read error. The V and J genes are TRBV19 and TRBJ1-5, with TRBD1 as a possible D gene (6 bases). Germline CDR1 is LNHDA and CDR2 is SQIVND (reference sequence). Trimming removed 3 bases at V and 1 base at J, with 19 bases between. CDR3 length: 18 amino acids. The CDR3 bases are TGTGCCAGTAGTATCTCCCCGGGACACCGCTGGAGCAATCAGCCCCAGCATTCT. As protein: CASSISPGHRWSNQPQHS.

This clonotype has a handful of counts. V usage is TRBV11-3 and J usage is TRBJ2-7; 7 bases fit TRBD1. After removal of 0 bases from V and 7 bases from J, the junction contained 6 bases not matched to a gene. Germline V gene data show CDR1 as SGHNT and CDR2 as YENEEA. CDR3 length: 14 residues. This chain's CDR3 is CASSLDPTGWEQYF. In DNA form, the CDR3 reads TGTGCCAGCAGCTTAGACCCGACAGGGTGGGAGCAGTACTTC.